This entry lists 18 T cell receptor beta chains sequenced from one sample in a study of quantifying T cell responses using KT2 cells. On the study more broadly: RNA was reverse transcribed with TCR alpha and beta constant-region primers.

A single-stranded UMI oligo with SP2 sequence was ligated to cDNA 3' ends. The first PCR ran roughly 4 cycles with an equimolar RC1.1 and RC1.2 beta primer mix. MiXCR, applied by TCRdb to the UMI-ligation and nested PCR reads, yields one record per CDR3 protein. The sample carries some 43,000 distinct CDR3 sequences, over 15% recorded once. The sample taken for sequencing was PBMCs spiked with cells of the T cell clone KT2. The source is a human donor.

This clonotype was counted a few times. This chain links TRBV3-1 with TRBJ2-7; weak D call: TRBD2 (6 bases). The V and J ends lost 1 base and 4 bases respectively, with 17 bases between them. Germline V gene sequence: CDR1 LGHDT, CDR2 YNNKEL (reference sequence). The CDR3 runs to 16 residues. Here the CDR3 DNA reads TGTGCCAGCAGCCAAGTTTGGGACCCCCGGGAGTACGAGCAGTACTTC. Translated: CASSQVWDPREYEQYF.

This clonotype was counted a few times. J is TRBJ2-3 and V is TRBV10-2; D is unclear. The germline gives CDR1 WSHSY, CDR2 SAAADI. V dropped 6 bases and J dropped 0 bases, with 10 bases sitting between them. The length of the CDR3 is 14 residues. CDR3 loop: CASSQAPSTDTQYF. The CDR3 nucleotides are TGCGCCAGCAGCCAGGCCCCCAGCACAGATACGCAGTATTTT.

The sample holds many counts of this clonotype. The gene calls are TRBV28 and TRBJ2-3, with D perhaps TRBD1 or TRBD2 (5 bases each). Per the germline V gene, CDR1 is MDHEN and CDR2 is SYDVKM. The CDR3 extends over 14 amino acids. Trimming shortened V by 3 bases and J by 3 bases, and 10 bases separated the two germline ends. The CDR3 reads CASSFGARTDTQYF. The CDR3 region has the DNA TGTGCCAGCAGTTTCGGGGCTAGGACAGATACGCAGTATTTT.

This clonotype was recorded many times. This sequence joins TRBV20-1 and TRBJ2-7, with D possibly being TRBD1 or TRBD2 (5 bases each). The CDR3 totals 13 residues. Trimming cost V 1 base and J 4 bases, with 11 bases left between them. Per germline, CDR1 DFQATT and CDR2 SNEGSKA (reference sequence). CDR3 sequence: CSARVPGLYEQYF. The DNA of the CDR3 is TGCAGTGCTAGAGTGCCGGGGCTATACGAGCAGTACTTC.

This clonotype came up many times. DNA of the CDR3: TGTGCCAGCAGCCTGCTGGGCGGGAGGGGGGTGAATACGCAGTATTTT. Its protein is CASSLLGGRGVNTQYF. The chain links TRBV12-3 or TRBV12-4 to TRBJ2-3; 9 bases match TRBD2. V shed 6 bases and J 7 bases; nucleotides not matched to a gene: 14. The CDR3 has 16 residues.

The chain carries TRBV18 and TRBJ2-7; TRBD2 is a possible D gene (7 bases). Deletions cut 3 bases from V and 3 bases from J, with 15 bases between. This CDR3 is 15 amino acids long. Germline CDR1 KGHSH, CDR2 LQKENI. CDR3 protein: CASSPSNGGLYEQYF. The CDR3 nucleotides are TGTGCCAGCTCACCTTCCAACGGGGGGCTCTACGAGCAGTACTTC.

The chain couples TRBV5-4 to TRBJ2-5; no clear D. The CDR3 has 15 amino acids. V was clipped by 2 bases and J by 1 base, with 12 bases between them. The germline V gene has CDR1 SGHNT and CDR2 YYREEE (reference sequence). CDR3 DNA sequence: TGTGCCAGCAGCTTTCGCCCCAACTTCCAAGAGACCCAGTACTTC. Its protein product is CASSFRPNFQETQYF.

The chain links TRBV10-3 to TRBJ2-3; perhaps TRBD2 as D (6 bases). CDR3 size: 15 residues. Germline values: CDR1 ENHRY, CDR2 SYGVKD. With 3 bases removed from V and 1 base from J, the gap between germline ends came to 11 bases. Here the CDR3 reads CAISDLGGGTDTQYF. CDR3 DNA: TGTGCCATCAGTGACTTAGGCGGGGGCACAGATACGCAGTATTTT.

The V gene is TRBV29-1, the J gene TRBJ2-5, with unresolved D. CDR1 is SQVTM and CDR2 is ANQGSEA in the germline V gene. Trimming shortened V by 5 bases and J by 2 bases, and 12 bases separated the two germline ends. The CDR3 runs 13 residues. CDR3 amino acids: CSVRSTAQETQYF. In DNA form, the CDR3 reads TGCAGCGTTAGATCGACGGCTCAAGAGACCCAGTACTTC.

The genes are TRBV7-8 and TRBJ1-5; D gene ambiguous. The CDR3 totals 16 residues. Per the germline V gene, CDR1 is SGHVS and CDR2 is FQNEAQ. The germline V and J ends were trimmed by 5 bases and 4 bases, with 18 bases remaining between them. Written as DNA, the CDR3 is TGTGCCAGCAGCATTAGAAACACGGACGTAAATCAGCCCCAGCATTTT. Encoded protein: CASSIRNTDVNQPQHF.

This clonotype was observed a few times. The rearrangement links TRBV6-5 to TRBJ1-5; 7 bases match TRBD1. The CDR3 is 13 residues long. Unmatched junction bases numbered 3, after V lost 6 bases and J lost 4 bases. Germline V gene data show CDR1 as MNHEY and CDR2 as SVGAGI. The CDR3 DNA follows: TGTGCCAGCAGGCCGGGACAGAATCAGCCCCAGCATTTT. Its translation is CASRPGQNQPQHF.

V is TRBV5-6 and J is TRBJ2-7; no clear D gene. CDR1 and CDR2 from the germline V gene are SGHDT and YYEEEE. The CDR3 spans 13 residues. With 3 bases removed from V and 2 bases from J, the gap between germline ends came to 9 bases. In nucleotides, the CDR3 is TGTGCCAGCAGCTCCCGGACGGCCTACGAGCAGTACTTC. This codes for CASSSRTAYEQYF.

The chain recombines TRBV12-3 or TRBV12-4 with TRBJ1-2; possibly TRBD1 for D (6 bases). The ends were cut back, 1 base at V and 4 bases at J, with 7 bases in the middle. The CDR3 contains 13 residues. The CDR3 region has the DNA TGTGCCAGCAGTTTAGAGGGGGGCTATGGCTACACCTTC. Amino acid sequence: CASSLEGGYGYTF.

The rearrangement links TRBV14 to TRBJ2-7; a possible D gene is TRBD2 (5 bases). Germline V gene data show CDR1 as SGHDN and CDR2 as FVKESK. Trimming left V 0 bases short and J 3 bases short, with 12 bases between. CDR3 length equals 15 residues. This CDR3 reads CASSQETGVFYEQYF. CDR3 DNA: TGTGCCAGCAGCCAAGAAACCGGGGTCTTCTACGAGCAGTACTTC.

This clonotype was seen more than once but under ten times. The chain joins TRBV20-1 to TRBJ1-2, with D uncertain. Trimming cost V 7 bases and J 9 bases, with 12 bases left between them. From germline, CDR1 is DFQATT and CDR2 SNEGSKA (reference sequence). There are 10 residues in the CDR3. The CDR3 here is CSGHSGRYTF. The CDR3 DNA reads as TGCAGTGGTCATAGTGGGCGCTACACCTTC.

The table lists this clonotype with many counts. The chain joins TRBV20-1 to TRBJ1-3; tentatively, D is TRBD1 (6 bases). This CDR3 has 14 amino acids. V lost 6 bases and J lost 0, with 12 bases in between. CDR1 and CDR2 (germline): DFQATT, SNEGSKA (reference sequence). The CDR3 loop reads CSAQKGGSGNTIYF. Written as DNA, the CDR3 is TGCAGTGCGCAAAAGGGGGGCTCTGGAAACACCATATATTTT.

The chain recombines TRBV4-1 with TRBJ1-4; a possible D gene is TRBD1 (6 bases). This CDR3 has 16 residues. Trimming left V 4 bases short and J 3 bases short, with 15 bases between. Germline CDR1 reads MGHRA; CDR2 reads YSYEKL. Here the CDR3 DNA reads TGCGCCAGCAGCCTAATAGGGGACAACCCTAATGAAAAACTGTTTTTT. It translates to CASSLIGDNPNEKLFF.

The chain is built from TRBV6-1 and TRBJ1-5, with 7 bases fitting TRBD1. CDR3 length equals 15 residues. Germline values: CDR1 MNHNS, CDR2 SASEGT. The V gene end was trimmed by 8 bases and the J gene end by 0 bases; junction bases not matched to a gene: 7. This chain's CDR3 is CASVGQPYSNQPQHF. The CDR3 DNA follows: TGTGCCAGCGTGGGACAGCCCTATAGCAATCAGCCCCAGCATTTT.